The 22 T cell receptor beta chains below were found in one sample sequenced in a study of beta chain features in type 1 diabetes. General study points: Moderate yet significant TCRB CDR3 shortening was seen in Type 1 diabetes patients in all four CD4+ subsets.

The study reverse transcribed the entire isolated RNA, so it sequenced expressed TCRB transcripts. Clones were read by immunoSEQ multiplex PCR, and TCRdb kept only the in-frame ones, dropping some. The sample shows 600,000 to 700,000 clones, around 12% of them seen only once. These TCRs' antigens remain unknown. The sample comprised naive CD4+ T cells from blood. These receptors came from a man younger than 40 with type 1 diabetes.

The chain combines TRBV2 with TRBJ2-3, with D possibly being TRBD2 (6 bases). The germline gives CDR1 SNHLY, CDR2 FYNNEI. This CDR3 region has 16 residues. V lost 6 bases, J lost 0 bases, and 16 bases lay in between. As DNA, the CDR3 is TGTGCCAGCAGACGCAACGGGGGTCTTAGCACAGATACGCAGTATTTT. As protein: CASRRNGGLSTDTQYF.

This clone was picked up a small number of times. The chain couples TRBV19 to TRBJ2-7; TRBD1 might be the D (6 bases). Looked up from germline, CDR1 is LNHDA and CDR2 is SQIVND (reference sequence). The CDR3 consists of 15 residues. V was cut by 7 bases and J by 2 bases, with 18 bases left in between. The CDR3: CASTTKRTDPYEQYF. The CDR3 DNA follows: TGTGCCAGTACTACCAAGCGGACAGATCCCTACGAGCAGTACTTC.

This rearrangement joins TRBV18 to TRBJ1-6; no firm D call. V dropped 1 base and J dropped 9 bases, with 22 bases sitting between them. CDR3 length: 18 amino acids. Germline CDR1 and CDR2: KGHSH and LQKENI. Here the CDR3 reads CASSPREEKSWEASPLHF. CDR3 DNA: TGTGCCAGCTCACCACGGGAGGAGAAGTCGTGGGAGGCTTCACCCCTCCACTTT.

The rearrangement uses TRBV11-2 and TRBJ2-3; 11 nucleotides match TRBD2. The junction had 5 bases not matched to a gene; V was cut back by 7 bases and J by 2 bases. CDR1 and CDR2 (germline): SGHAT, FQNNGV. This CDR3 is built from 15 residues. CDR3 bases: TGTGCCAGCATCCTGACTAGCGGGGACACAGATACGCAGTATTTT. Amino acid sequence: CASILTSGDTDTQYF.

This chain joins TRBV18 and TRBJ2-5, with 13 bases lining up with TRBD2. Germline V CDR1 and CDR2: KGHSH, LQKENI. This CDR3 has 15 amino acids. V lost 7 bases to trimming and J lost 5 bases; unmatched junction nucleotides: 7. Here the CDR3 reads CASYRTSGSGETQYF. The CDR3 nucleotides read TGTGCCAGCTACAGGACTAGCGGGAGCGGGGAGACCCAGTACTTC. The full variable domain, completed using reference TRBV18 and TRBJ2-5, is NAGVMQNPRHLVRRRGQEARLRCSPMKGHSHVYWYRQLPEEGLKFMVYLQKENIIDESGMPKERFSAEFPKEGPSILRIQQVVRGDSAAYFCASYRTSGSGETQYFGPGTRLLVL.

In its sample, this clone was seen a few times. A junction end diverges from the germline sequence, so it may reflect a read error. V and J are TRBV28 and TRBJ1-5; 8 nucleotides agree with TRBD1. Germline-derived CDR1 and CDR2 are MDHEN and SYDVKM. The CDR3 is 14 amino acids. CDR3 nucleotide sequence: TGTGCCACCAGTCCGACAGGGGAAGGTATGCCCCAGCATTTT. This translates into CATSPTGEGMPQHF.

A few counts support this clone. The gene calls are TRBV5-1 and TRBJ2-3; a possible D gene is TRBD2 (6 bases). This CDR3 comprises 16 residues. Trimming removed 0 bases from V and 1 base from J, with 12 bases in between. Per the germline V gene, CDR1 is SGHRS and CDR2 is YFSETQ. CDR3 DNA sequence: TGCGCCAGCAGCTTGGTAGGCGGGGCGCGCACAGATACGCAGTATTTT. This codes for CASSLVGGARTDTQYF.

This clone showed up just a few times. This sequence joins TRBV6-5 and TRBJ2-4, with no clear D. The V end was cut by 5 bases, the J end by 14 bases, with 13 bases between. Germline CDR1 is MNHEY and CDR2 is SVGAGI. CDR3 length: 11 amino acids. CDR3: CASSVERDKYF. In DNA, the CDR3 is TGTGCCAGCAGTGTAGAAAGGGATAAGTACTTC.

The chain joins TRBV2 to TRBJ2-5; D possibly corresponds to TRBD2 (7 bases). CDR1 SNHLY and CDR2 FYNNEI come from the germline V gene. Trimming removed 7 bases at V and 5 bases at J, with 17 bases between. The CDR3 is 14 residues long. The CDR3 loop is CASTDGGRWETQYF. CDR3 nucleotides: TGTGCCAGCACCGACGGGGGGCGCTGGGAGACCCAGTACTTC.

This chain uses TRBV25-1 with TRBJ2-1; 9 bases are shared with TRBD1. Germline CDR1 and CDR2: MGHDK and SYGVNS. Losses at the gene ends were 5 bases for V and 7 bases for J; bases not matched to a gene: 6. The length of the CDR3 is 14 residues. In DNA, the CDR3 is TGTGCCAGCAGTACGGGACAGGGACGGAATGAGCAGTTCTTC. Its protein product is CASSTGQGRNEQFF.

The chain employs TRBV11-2 and TRBJ2-3; D is perhaps TRBD1 (5 bases). The CDR3 is 16 residues long. The ends were cut back, 1 base at V and 0 bases at J, with 11 bases in the middle. Germline V gives CDR1 SGHAT, CDR2 FQNNGV. The CDR3 DNA reads TGTGCCAGCAGCTTAGTGGCAGGGCTTAGCACAGATACGCAGTATTTT. Its protein product is CASSLVAGLSTDTQYF.

J is TRBJ1-2 and V is TRBV4-3, with D perhaps matching TRBD1 (5 bases). V was pared by 3 bases and J by 7 bases, with 15 bases between. The CDR3 is 14 amino acids. Germline assignment: CDR1 LGHNA and CDR2 YSLEER. CDR3 nucleotide sequence: TGCGCCAGCAGCCACCTCCGGGGGGGAATTGGCTACACCTTC. This gives the protein CASSHLRGGIGYTF.

The chain has TRBV2 and TRBJ2-7, with 9 bases matching TRBD2. Trimming took 6 bases from V and 1 from J; bases not matched to a gene: 1. Germline V lookup: CDR1 SNHLY, CDR2 FYNNEI. There are 13 residues in the CDR3. The CDR3 region has the DNA TGTGCCAGCAGGACTAGCGGATCCTACGAGCAGTACTTC. Translated, it gives CASRTSGSYEQYF. Full variable domain (remainder filled in from reference TRBV2 and TRBJ2-7): EPEVTQTPSHQVTQMGQEVILRCVPISNHLYFYWYRQILGQKVEFLVSFYNNEISEKSEIFDDQFSVERPDGSNFTLKIRSTKLEDSAMYFCASRTSGSYEQYFGPGTRLTVT.

This clone was recorded a few times. The chain recombines TRBV4-3 with TRBJ1-2; D is unclear. V was cut by 2 bases and J by 7 bases, with 17 bases left in between. The CDR3 loop spans 15 amino acids. The germline V gene has CDR1 LGHNA and CDR2 YSLEER. Here the CDR3 reads CASSQPPDARGGYTF. CDR3 sequence (DNA): TGCGCCAGCAGCCAACCCCCCGACGCAAGAGGTGGCTACACCTTC.

The chain couples TRBV10-3 to TRBJ2-5, with 7 positions matching TRBD1. CDR3 size: 15 residues. After removal of 3 bases from V and 1 base from J, the junction contained 5 bases not matched to a gene. CDR1 is ENHRY and CDR2 is SYGVKD in the germline V gene. CDR3 DNA: TGTGCCATCAGTGAAACACGGGACAGCCAAGAGACCCAGTACTTC. Its translation: CAISETRDSQETQYF.

CDR3 amino acids: CASSVDPGGSTTQYF. The CDR3 bases are TGTGCCAGCAGCGTAGACCCAGGGGGTTCGACGACCCAGTACTTC. This chain joins TRBV9 and TRBJ2-5; TRBD1 aligns across 7 bases. Per the germline V gene, CDR1 is SGDLS and CDR2 is YYNGEE. CDR3 size: 15 residues. V dropped 0 bases and J dropped 7; count of bases not matched to a gene: 9.

The chain links TRBV19 to TRBJ2-4; D is uncertain. Germline CDR1 and CDR2: LNHDA and SQIVND (reference sequence). The CDR3 has 17 residues. V lost 0 bases, J lost 4 bases, and 16 bases lay in between. This CDR3 reads CASSIDPPLGPKNIQYF. In DNA, the CDR3 is TGTGCCAGTAGTATAGATCCCCCCCTCGGCCCTAAAAACATTCAGTACTTC.

This sequence joins TRBV5-1 and TRBJ2-1; D may be TRBD1 or TRBD2 (5 bases each). The germline V gene has CDR1 SGHRS and CDR2 YFSETQ. This CDR3 contains 14 residues. V was shortened by 2 bases and J by 4 bases, with 10 bases between the two germline ends. CDR3 sequence: CASSLEGPYNEQFF. The CDR3 DNA reads TGCGCCAGCAGCTTAGAGGGGCCTTACAATGAGCAGTTCTTC.

This clone was seen a few times. The chain carries TRBV4-3 and TRBJ2-3; D ambiguous. The CDR3 consists of 11 residues. CDR1 LGHNA and CDR2 YSLEER come from the germline V gene. The V end lost 7 bases, the J end lost 5 bases, and 7 bases lay between the germline ends. In DNA form, the CDR3 reads TGCGCCAGCATGAACGGAGATACGCAGTATTTT. Translation: CASMNGDTQYF.

The chain carries TRBV9 and TRBJ1-4, with unresolved D. CDR3 length: 15 residues. Germline CDR1 reads SGDLS; CDR2 reads YYNGEE. V lost 4 bases, J lost 7 bases, and 17 bases lay in between. CDR3: CASSSHGGLGEKLFF. The CDR3 DNA is TGTGCCAGCAGCTCCCACGGAGGATTGGGTGAAAAACTGTTTTTT.

This clone has more than one count but fewer than ten. The V call is TRBV6-5, the J call TRBJ1-6; D is undetermined. Germline-derived CDR1 and CDR2 are MNHEY and SVGAGI. This CDR3 is built from 12 residues. CDR3 sequence (DNA): TGTGCGAGCGGCAGCGCCGATTCACCCCTCCACTTT. Translation gives CASGSADSPLHF.

There are a few counts of this clone. The chain recombines TRBV6-5 with TRBJ2-2, with D tentatively TRBD1 (5 bases). This CDR3 is built from 12 residues. Trimming shortened V by 11 bases and J by 6 bases, and 13 bases separated the two germline ends. Germline CDR1 is MNHEY and CDR2 is SVGAGI. The CDR3 here is CAAQGIPGELFF. DNA for the CDR3: TGTGCCGCCCAGGGTATACCCGGGGAGCTGTTTTTT.